The next 28 T cell receptor beta chains were all read from a single sample in a study of neurological immune-mediated disorders. TCRdb ran MiXCR on the 5' RACE reads and lists one entry per CDR3 protein. This table has 55,000 to 70,000 distinct CDR3 sequences, roughly 10% appearing once. The material sequenced was PBMCs. The receptors shown here come from a man between 60 and 75 years old in good health.

This clonotype was detected many times. The gene calls are TRBV29-1 and TRBJ1-2; D is perhaps TRBD1 (5 bases). Germline V gene data show CDR1 as SQVTM and CDR2 as ANQGSEA. The CDR3 runs to 18 residues. The V end was cut by 4 bases, the J end by 6 bases, with 30 bases between. The CDR3 loop reads CSVGGRERTRVGLHGYTF. Written as DNA, the CDR3 is TGCAGCGTTGGGGGCCGGGAGAGGACACGTGTTGGTTTGCATGGCTACACCTTC. The full variable domain, its missing parts supplied by reference TRBV29-1 and TRBJ1-2, is SAVISQKPSRDICQRGTSLTIQCQVDSQVTMMFWYRQQPGQSLTLIATANQGSEATYESGFVIDKFPISRPNLTFSTLTVSNMSPEDSSIYLCSVGGRERTRVGLHGYTFGSGTRLTVV.

A word on this clonotype: A read error may explain this, as a much larger clone is one base away. The rearrangement joins TRBV9 to TRBJ1-5; 8 nucleotides match TRBD1. The CDR3 extends over 14 amino acids. CDR1 and CDR2 from the germline V gene are SGDLS and YYNGEE. CDR3 nucleotide sequence: TGTGTCAGCAGCGTGGGACAGGACAATCAGCCCCAGCATTTT. Amino acid sequence: CVSSVGQDNQPQHF.

V usage is TRBV5-1 and J usage is TRBJ2-2; 7 bases are a match to TRBD1. CDR3 size: 15 residues. Germline V gene sequence: CDR1 SGHRS, CDR2 YFSETQ. Trimming removed 2 bases from V and 5 bases from J; junction bases left unmatched: 6. The CDR3 DNA is TGCGCCAGCAGCTTACAGGGGAGTACGACCGGGGAGCTGTTTTTT. Its protein is CASSLQGSTTGELFF.

This clonotype was observed many times. The chain uses TRBV12-3 or TRBV12-4 and TRBJ2-2; D is unresolved. The CDR3 consists of 15 residues. V dropped 5 bases and J dropped 1 base, with 11 bases sitting between them. In nucleotides, the CDR3 is TGTGCCAGCAGTCTACGGACGGTGAACACCGGGGAGCTGTTTTTT. Encoded protein: CASSLRTVNTGELFF.

In this sample, this clonotype turned up many times. The chain has TRBV29-1 and TRBJ1-1, with no clear D. Germline values: CDR1 SQVTM, CDR2 ANQGSEA. The CDR3 is made up of 12 amino acids. V shed 2 bases and J shed 4 bases, with 8 bases lying between them. The chain's CDR3 is CSVETDLTEAFF. DNA for the CDR3: TGCAGCGTTGAAACAGACCTCACTGAAGCTTTCTTT. The variable domain in full, completed from reference TRBV29-1 and TRBJ1-1, reads SAVISQKPSRDICQRGTSLTIQCQVDSQVTMMFWYRQQPGQSLTLIATANQGSEATYESGFVIDKFPISRPNLTFSTLTVSNMSPEDSSIYLCSVETDLTEAFFGQGTRLTVV.

There are many counts of this clonotype. This chain joins TRBV25-1 and TRBJ1-1; D unclear. Trimming took 2 bases from V and 5 from J, leaving 21 bases between them. The CDR3 is made up of 17 amino acids. The germline V gene encodes CDR1 MGHDK and CDR2 SYGVNS. As DNA, the CDR3 is TGTGCCAGCAGTGAACTAGGCCCCGGGAAGGGTAGAACTGAAGCTTTCTTT. Encoded protein: CASSELGPGKGRTEAFF.

In this sample, this clonotype turned up many times. V is TRBV5-5 and J is TRBJ1-2; D gene uncertain. V gave up 1 base and J gave up 4 bases, with 14 bases separating them. The CDR3 totals 15 residues. CDR1 is SGHKS, CDR2 YYEKEE, per germline (reference sequence). The CDR3 here is CASSLRHLNGYGYTF. CDR3 nucleotides: TGTGCCAGCAGCTTGCGGCACCTTAATGGCTATGGCTACACCTTC.

This clonotype occurred many times. The V gene is TRBV5-6, the J gene TRBJ1-5; D might be TRBD1 (5 bases). Germline V gene sequence: CDR1 SGHDT, CDR2 YYEEEE. CDR3 length: 17 residues. V gave up 2 bases and J gave up 0 bases, with 15 bases separating them. This CDR3 is CASSLSLGHNSNQPQHF. CDR3 sequence (DNA): TGTGCCAGCAGCTTAAGTCTAGGACACAATAGCAATCAGCCCCAGCATTTT.

This clonotype was observed a few times. The V gene is TRBV28, the J gene TRBJ2-1; tentatively, D is TRBD2 (5 bases). V lost 4 bases, J lost 4 bases, and 8 bases lay in between. There are 13 residues in the CDR3. Germline V lookup: CDR1 MDHEN, CDR2 SYDVKM. The CDR3 sequence is CASSSGLYNEQFF. CDR3 in DNA: TGTGCCAGCAGTTCCGGACTGTACAATGAGCAGTTCTTC.

This clonotype has at least ten counts. V is TRBV7-2 and J is TRBJ1-2; D is unclear. CDR1 is SGHTA, CDR2 FQGNSA, per germline. CDR3 length: 16 residues. V lost 1 base and J lost 5, with 17 bases in between. DNA of the CDR3: TGTGCCAGCAGCTTAGAAACGAATCGCGCCACTTATGGCTACACCTTC. Its translation: CASSLETNRATYGYTF.

This clonotype occurred many times. This chain uses TRBV6-1 with TRBJ2-7, with D perhaps matching TRBD1 (6 bases). The V and J ends lost 7 bases and 2 bases respectively, with 9 bases between them. CDR1 is MNHNS, CDR2 SASEGT, per germline. This CDR3 contains 12 residues. CDR3: CASNRAPYEQYF. CDR3 DNA: TGTGCCAGCAACAGGGCTCCCTACGAGCAGTACTTC.

This clonotype was recorded many times. This chain joins TRBV18 and TRBJ2-2; unclear D gene. Germline V gene sequence: CDR1 KGHSH, CDR2 LQKENI. The CDR3 covers 14 residues. The germline V and J ends were trimmed by 0 bases and 5 bases, with 7 bases remaining between them. The CDR3 here is CASSPPYGTGELFF. The CDR3 coding sequence is TGTGCCAGCTCACCACCGTACGGGACCGGGGAGCTGTTTTTT.

This clonotype was observed at least ten times. V gene TRBV10-1 combines with J gene TRBJ2-1, with TRBD2 identical over 11 bases. CDR1 is WNHNN and CDR2 is SYGVQD in the germline V gene (reference sequence). J was trimmed by 6 bases and V by 8 bases; bases with no gene match: 3. This CDR3 comprises 13 residues. The CDR3 protein is CASGSGGANEQFF. CDR3 in DNA: TGCGCCAGCGGTAGCGGGGGGGCCAATGAGCAGTTCTTC.

This clonotype was seen repeatedly, ten times or more. This rearrangement joins TRBV7-2 to TRBJ2-7; 7 nucleotides line up with TRBD2. This CDR3 region has 15 residues. Germline V gives CDR1 SGHTA, CDR2 FQGNSA. Trimming at V came to 5 bases and at J to 0 bases, leaving 7 bases not matched to a gene. In DNA form, the CDR3 reads TGTGCCAGCAGCCCAAGCGGGGTAATCTCCTACGAGCAGTACTTC. Residues: CASSPSGVISYEQYF.

In this sample, this clonotype turned up many times. The chain is built from TRBV13 and TRBJ2-4, with D maybe TRBD2 (5 bases). V lost 5 bases, J lost 2 bases, and 13 bases lay in between. Germline lookup yields CDR1 PRHDT and CDR2 FYEKMQ (reference sequence). This CDR3 is built from 15 residues. The CDR3 nucleotides are TGTGCCAGCAGCCCGACTGGGGAGCCCAAAAACATTCAGTACTTC. The encoded protein is CASSPTGEPKNIQYF.

This clonotype was seen ten or more times. This chain uses TRBV2 with TRBJ2-5, with 7 bases matching TRBD2. The CDR3 has 14 amino acids. With V trimmed by 5 bases and J by 3 bases, 6 bases remained unmatched. Germline V gene data show CDR1 as SNHLY and CDR2 as FYNNEI. As DNA, the CDR3 is TGTGCCAGCAGTCGGGACTACGGAAAAGAGACCCAGTACTTC. It specifies CASSRDYGKETQYF.

In its sample, this clonotype was seen many times. V gene TRBV27 combines with J gene TRBJ1-5; the D is unclear. V lost 1 base, J lost 7 bases, and 11 bases lay in between. This CDR3 is 14 amino acids long. Germline V CDR1 and CDR2: MNHEY, SMNVEV (reference sequence). The chain's CDR3 is CASSLLGSQQPQHF. CDR3 bases: TGTGCCAGCAGTTTATTGGGGAGTCAACAGCCCCAGCATTTT.

This clonotype occurred many times. This chain links TRBV5-1 with TRBJ2-7; D ambiguous. Between the trimmed V and J ends, which lost 0 bases and 3 bases, there was a span of 13 bases. Germline CDR1 is SGHRS and CDR2 is YFSETQ. CDR3 length equals 15 residues. The CDR3 coding sequence is TGCGCCAGCAGCTTGGCCGTCAGTGCTCTCTACGAGCAGTACTTC. This translates into CASSLAVSALYEQYF.

This clonotype has a count of ten or more. J is TRBJ2-7 and V is TRBV9; 7 bases are a match to TRBD1. Per germline, CDR1 SGDLS and CDR2 YYNGEE. There are 14 residues in the CDR3. The junction had 6 bases not matched to a gene; V was cut back by 2 bases and J by 4 bases. The CDR3 DNA follows: TGTGCCAGCAGCGTGACCGGGACAGAATACGAGCAGTACTTC. It codes for CASSVTGTEYEQYF.

This clonotype was seen many times. V is TRBV7-2 and J is TRBJ2-3; D is possibly TRBD1 or TRBD2 (5 bases each). V was shortened by 5 bases and J by 3 bases, with 15 bases between the two germline ends. This CDR3 region has 15 residues. From germline, CDR1 is SGHTA and CDR2 FQGNSA. CDR3 coding DNA: TGTGCCAGCAGCATCCGGGACCAGGGAACAGATACGCAGTATTTT. Amino acids: CASSIRDQGTDTQYF.

This clonotype has a count of ten or more. The chain employs TRBV18 and TRBJ2-7, with 7 bases that match TRBD1. The CDR3 is 13 amino acids. CDR1 is KGHSH and CDR2 is LQKENI in the germline V gene. Trimming took 6 bases from V and 5 from J; bases not matched to a gene: 7. The CDR3 coding sequence is TGTGCCAGCTCGGGGCAGGGGGTCCACGAGCAGTACTTC. It is translated as CASSGQGVHEQYF.

This chain uses TRBV12-3 or TRBV12-4 with TRBJ1-1, with 11 bases identical to TRBD1. The V and J ends lost 8 bases and 2 bases, in that order; junction bases with no gene match: 4. This CDR3 spans 14 amino acids. The CDR3 is CASRTGGLNTEAFF. In nucleotides, the CDR3 is TGTGCCAGCCGGACAGGGGGCCTCAACACTGAAGCTTTCTTT.

This clonotype showed up many times. The chain uses TRBV7-2 and TRBJ2-7; tentative D call: TRBD1 (6 bases). V was clipped by 2 bases and J by 2 bases, with 10 bases between them. This CDR3 contains 14 residues. The germline CDR1 and CDR2 sequences are SGHTA and FQGNSA. CDR3 DNA sequence: TGTGCCAGCAGCTTACTGGACAGCCCCTACGAGCAGTACTTC. Its protein is CASSLLDSPYEQYF.

This clonotype was counted many times. The gene calls are TRBV7-2 and TRBJ2-7; D is undetermined. Per germline, CDR1 SGHTA and CDR2 FQGNSA. The CDR3 covers 13 residues. The ends were cut back, 4 bases at V and 4 bases at J, with 11 bases in the middle. Here the CDR3 reads CASSSIVKYEQYF. The CDR3 nucleotides read TGTGCCAGCAGCTCCATAGTGAAATACGAGCAGTACTTC.

This clonotype was recorded at least ten times. The chain carries TRBV12-3 or TRBV12-4 and TRBJ2-2; D might be TRBD1 (6 bases). The V and J ends lost 6 bases and 0 bases respectively, with 14 bases between them. The CDR3 has 16 residues. In DNA form, the CDR3 reads TGTGCCAGCAGACCAAGGACAGCCCCGAACACCGGGGAGCTGTTTTTT. Translating it yields CASRPRTAPNTGELFF.

This clonotype appeared many times. The chain is built from TRBV5-1 and TRBJ1-4; 8 bases fit TRBD1. CDR3 length: 14 amino acids. From germline, CDR1 is SGHRS and CDR2 YFSETQ. Trimming cost V 3 bases and J 8 bases; bases outside gene matches: 6. The CDR3 spells CASSSDRGIEKLFF. For the CDR3, the DNA is TGCGCCAGCAGCTCCGACAGGGGAATCGAAAAACTGTTTTTT.

This clonotype was seen repeatedly, ten times or more. The genes are TRBV7-8 and TRBJ1-1, with TRBD1 matching 9 bases. Germline V gene data show CDR1 as SGHVS and CDR2 as FQNEAQ. V was pared by 3 bases and J by 11 bases, with 10 bases of the junction left unmatched. CDR3 length equals 14 residues. CDR3 sequence (DNA): TGTGCCAGCAGCTTCCGGGACAGGGATCATAGGGCTTTCTTT. It specifies CASSFRDRDHRAFF.

This clonotype has ten or more counts. This rearrangement joins TRBV6-5 to TRBJ2-7, with 8 bases lining up with TRBD1. CDR1 is MNHEY, CDR2 SVGAGI, per germline. The length of the CDR3 is 14 residues. Germline trimming cut 6 bases from V and 3 bases from J; bases unmatched to any gene: 7. The CDR3 nucleotides are TGTGCCAGCAGCAGACAGGGGAAAGACTACGAGCAGTACTTC. This sequence encodes CASSRQGKDYEQYF.